The T cell receptor (beta chain) described here comes from a study of cytomegalovirus exposure and HLA in healthy donors (dated by TCRdb to 2016 to 2017). The study in broad terms: According to a later analysis, the 110 or so validation repertoires were produced on the same platform as the roughly 600 repertoires of the first cohort. A separate validation cohort of about 110 different subjects was used in addition to the 666-subject first cohort. The study aimed to test whether signatures of past pathogen exposure could be identified by cataloging public T cell receptors. High-throughput TCR immunosequencing, statistical association of individual TCRs with disease status, and machine learning were combined to predict cytomegalovirus infection status.

The CDR3 numbers 15 residues from cysteine through phenylalanine. Only the CDR3 DNA stays, 45 bases, in frame from base 1. Based on the germline V gene, the CDR1 and CDR2 sequences are SGHTA and FQGNSA. V is cut back by 4 bases and J by 2 bases, with 5 bases in the junction unmatched. Broader findings and caveats from the paper: A few of the identified cytomegalovirus-associated TCR beta chains were confirmed in vitro to be specific for cytomegalovirus antigens. Of the cluster scores, about 94% were above 0 in a later analysis, which found that TCRs clustered in the first cohort also tended to co-occur in the 120 validation repertoires. The study gave a list of 150 to 200 TCR beta chains associated with cytomegalovirus. A later analysis lacked HLA typing for the validation cohort, so it scored co-occurrence in that cohort across all 110 or so repertoires. Cytomegalovirus status was reported to be diagnosed by the classifier with high specificity and sensitivity in both the original and validation cohorts. Across donors, most TCR sequences were observed very rarely, whereas some public TCRs were present in many individuals. The authors suggested that the approach could potentially be extended to other disease states and immunological phenotypes.

With regard to this clone: Its antigen specificity is not known. Within one base of it there is no much larger clone, and no base qualities were kept.

Libraries were constructed by the immunoSEQ multiplex PCR assay. Processing in the source paper ran as follows. A statistical classification framework was built for diagnosing cytomegalovirus status from the catalog of TCR beta chain sequences. The table comes from immuneACCESS by way of TCRdb, which keeps in-frame sequences with V and J called. Part of the clones is missing from these tables; in studies checked, under half for an unresolved V gene and the rest for unknown reasons. Clonal size and the V and J genes are those of that table, whereas D and trimming came from the DNA. Present in this sample are roughly 130,000 clones, about 90% of which were seen just once. Of the sample, about 3% is held by the ten largest clones. Separate from the roughly 650-subject first cohort, the validation cohort of 90 to 150 subjects was the group to which the donors belonged.

The sample consisted of PBMCs. The rearrangement combines TRBV7-2 with TRBJ2-5; 9 nucleotides in the junction match TRBD1. This TCR derives from a man aged 25 to 40 in good health and CMV-seronegative. The CDR3 in this case is CASSSNRGPQETQYF. Here is the DNA: TGTGCCAGCAGCTCCAACAGGGGGCCTCAAGAGACCCAGTACTTC.